The clone carrying this T cell receptor beta chain was counted many times. What it binds is not known. The sample originates from a study of identical twins. Each CDR3 protein gets one entry after TCRdb re-called the 5' RACE reads with MiXCR. The sample lists a few hundred thousand distinct CDR3 sequences, approximately 10% occurring once. Study-level points and caveats: For zero-insertion analyses, partial confounding could come from invariant MAIT and iNKT cells. Weaker excess sharing between twins was seen in beta out-of-frame sequences.

These records were also assigned to another study, of yellow fever vaccine responses in identical twins.

The sequence derives from a woman under 30 in good health. Specimen: PBMCs.

The DNA of the CDR3 is TGTGCCAGCTTTTGGGGAGGTACTGAAGCTTTCTTT. Protein sequence: CASFWGGTEAFF. The chain has TRBV12-3 or TRBV12-4 and TRBJ1-1; D remains ambiguous. With 8 bases removed from V and 5 bases from J, the gap between germline ends came to 12 bases. The CDR3 is 12 residues long.